This entry describes one T cell receptor (beta chain). Its antigen is unknown. This specimen comes from a study of PD-L1 blockade in urothelial cancer. Notes on the study in general: For durable-benefit patients, tumor-associated blood clones expanded more at 3 weeks. A pretreatment blood TCR clonality that fell below the median predicted better progression-free and overall survival.

There are 13 residues in the CDR3. Trimming stripped 3 bases from V and 6 bases from J, with 9 bases between. Germline values: CDR1 SGHVS, CDR2 FQNEAQ. Sequencing used immunoSEQ multiplex PCR; TCRdb keeps in-frame clones, though not all of them. The sample has around 100,000 clones, about 91% seen once; the top ten hold approximately 3.5%. Time point: peripheral blood 6 weeks after treatment start. The origin of this receptor is a man between 60 and 70 years old with urothelial cancer. The rearrangement links TRBV7-8 to TRBJ1-5; D not resolved. Sequenced here: PBMCs, sampled around atezolizumab (anti-PD-L1) treatment. The CDR3 DNA reads as TGTGCCAGCAGCTTTGATCTTAGTCAGCCCCAGCATTTT. It is translated as CASSFDLSQPQHF.